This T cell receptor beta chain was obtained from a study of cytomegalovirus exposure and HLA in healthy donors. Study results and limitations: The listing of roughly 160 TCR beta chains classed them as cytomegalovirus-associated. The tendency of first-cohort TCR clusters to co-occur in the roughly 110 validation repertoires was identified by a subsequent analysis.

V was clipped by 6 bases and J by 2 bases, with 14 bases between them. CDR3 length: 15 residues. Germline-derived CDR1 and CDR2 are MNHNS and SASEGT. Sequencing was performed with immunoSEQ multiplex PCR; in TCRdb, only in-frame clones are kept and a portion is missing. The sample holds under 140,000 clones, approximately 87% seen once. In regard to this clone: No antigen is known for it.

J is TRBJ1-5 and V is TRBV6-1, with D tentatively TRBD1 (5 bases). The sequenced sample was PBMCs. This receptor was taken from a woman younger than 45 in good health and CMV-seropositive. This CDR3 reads CASRTRGDGNQPQHF. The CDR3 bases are TGTGCCAGCAGGACCCGCGGGGACGGCAATCAGCCCCAGCATTTT.